A single sample is the source of the 7 T cell receptor beta chains below, sequenced in a study of identical twins. TCRdb used MiXCR to reprocess the 5' RACE reads, holding one entry per CDR3 protein. The table includes some 300,000 distinct CDR3 sequences, roughly 12% detected once. These data are also associated with another study on yellow fever vaccine responses in identical twins.

Sequencing was carried out using CD8+ T cells sorted from blood. These receptors came from a woman aged 18-29 years in good health.

This clonotype came up many times. This chain links TRBV27 with TRBJ2-6; D call uncertain. CDR3 size: 15 residues. Germline loops: CDR1 MNHEY, CDR2 SMNVEV (reference sequence). The germline V and J ends were trimmed by 5 bases and 0 bases, with 8 bases remaining between them. The CDR3 region has the DNA TGTGCCAGCAGTACCCTCTCCTCTGGGGCCAACGTCCTGACTTTC. Translating gives CASSTLSSGANVLTF.

This clonotype was counted only a few times. This chain uses TRBV7-7 with TRBJ2-2, with TRBD2 matching 7 bases. Germline CDR1 and CDR2: SSHAT and FNYEAQ (reference sequence). The CDR3 covers 15 residues. The junction had 4 bases not matched to a gene; V was cut back by 6 bases and J by 0 bases. CDR3 bases: TGTGCCAGCAGATCCCTAGCGGCGAACACCGGGGAGCTGTTTTTT. Translating it yields CASRSLAANTGELFF.

The CDR3: CASSVTLAELYEQYF. CDR3 in DNA: TGTGCCAGCAGTGTAACACTAGCGGAACTCTACGAGCAGTACTTC. The genes are TRBV2 and TRBJ2-7, with 8 bases identical to TRBD2. The CDR3 has 15 residues. V shed 4 bases and J 3 bases; nucleotides not matched to a gene: 8. Germline V gene data show CDR1 as SNHLY and CDR2 as FYNNEI.

DNA of the CDR3: TGTGCCAGCAGCGCTCTAGCGGGACACTACGAGCAGTACTTC. The encoded protein is CASSALAGHYEQYF. This chain joins TRBV9 and TRBJ2-7; 9 bases map to TRBD2. J was trimmed by 3 bases and V by 3 bases; bases with no gene match: 4. CDR3 length: 14 residues. Germline values: CDR1 SGDLS, CDR2 YYNGEE.

This clonotype was recorded a few times. CDR3 region: CASSLQGQGAVVFAYNEQFF. As DNA, the CDR3 is TGTGCCAGCAGCCTCCAGGGACAGGGGGCCGTCGTATTTGCTTACAATGAGCAGTTCTTC. J is TRBJ2-1 and V is TRBV11-1; 12 positions agree with TRBD1. V was pared by 5 bases and J by 4 bases, with 18 bases of the junction left unmatched. In germline, CDR1 is SGHAT, CDR2 FQDESV (reference sequence). The CDR3 has 20 residues.

The chain is built from TRBV7-6 and TRBJ2-1; a possible D gene is TRBD2 (7 bases). This CDR3 has 16 residues. Germline V gene sequence: CDR1 SGHVS, CDR2 FNYEAQ. Between the trimmed V and J ends, which lost 5 bases and 1 base, there was a span of 15 bases. CDR3 sequence (DNA): TGTGCCAGCAGCCCTTGGGGGGGCGAATCCTACAATGAGCAGTTCTTC. Translation gives CASSPWGGESYNEQFF.

The rearrangement uses TRBV4-1 and TRBJ2-1; 9 bases align to TRBD1. V lost 0 bases and J lost 10; bases outside the gene matches: 10. The CDR3 extends over 16 amino acids. CDR1 is MGHRA, CDR2 YSYEKL, per germline. The CDR3, as DNA: TGCGCCAGCAGCCAAGATATCTACAGGGGGCGTTCGGAGCAGTTCTTC. Encoded protein: CASSQDIYRGRSEQFF.